This T cell receptor beta chain was found in a study of blood T cell repertoires in COVID-19 (TCRdb year 2020). Context from the whole study: The collaborator samples originated in the United States, Italy and Spain and spanned the acute and convalescent phases of COVID-19. The samples were drawn from two sources: the first 160 participants of the ongoing ImmuneRACE study, and 1,200 or so subjects contributed by 6 global collaborators. The prospective study material was composed of cDNA or gDNA derived from T cells, B-cell-depleted T cells, or PBMCs. Subjects who had been exposed to COVID-19, were actively infected with it, or had recovered from it provided the deeply sampled blood TCRbeta repertoires that made up the dataset. Sample metadata almost always included a de-identified subject ID, COVID-19 status, age in years and sex. The repertoires were made available in a free public database intended to serve as a resource for research on the immune response to SARS-CoV-2. Where HLA class I and class II types were available, the types were taken from metadata supplied by the sample provider, not from assay-based typing.

What the research found in general, with its limitations: How much clinical and demographic metadata was included differed by source and by participant, and the metadata was provided uncurated.

Concerning this clone itself: Its antigen is not yet known. No base-level quality is on record; no much larger clone is a single base apart.

TCRbeta CDR3 regions were amplified from genomic DNA using the immunoSEQ Assay, a bias-controlled multiplex PCR. As for how the authors treated the data: The number of nucleated cells in each sample was estimated by amplification of reference gene primers within the assay. To quantify the absolute abundance of each unique TCRbeta CDR3 rearrangement, sequence reads were collapsed and filtered. For each sample, productive Simpson clonality was calculated as the square root of Simpson's diversity index across productive rearrangements. The table was pulled from immuneACCESS by TCRdb, which kept in-frame rearrangements only. Such tables lose some clones; where checked, under half of the loss comes from unresolved V genes, and the rest has no known cause. D and trimming were read from the DNA, whereas the V and J calls and clone size are those reported in that table. Present in this sample are some 250,000 clones, roughly 85% of which were seen just once. The ten largest clones capture around 2.2% of the sample.

V is clipped by 0 bases and J by 4 bases, and the sequence between their germline boundaries is 12 bases long. The germline V gene yields MGHRA for CDR1 and YSYEKL for CDR2. The CDR3 holds 15 amino acids from the cysteine to the phenylalanine. Only the CDR3 DNA is retained, 45 bases long and in frame from the first base. Samples from volunteer blood donors who had recovered from COVID-19 were contributed by a second Seattle source. Whole blood was collected in K2EDTA tubes by collaborating institutions according to the institutions' own protocols. For TCRbeta analysis, collaborators shipped samples as frozen whole blood, isolated PBMCs, or DNA extracted from either of those sample types.

This clonotype was obtained from a young man who had recovered from COVID-19. This receptor chain uses TRBV4-1 and TRBJ2-5, with a tentative D gene TRBD2 over 6 matching bases. Sequenced input: peripheral blood. The CDR3 in this case is CASSQDSGDRETQYF. The sequenced DNA: TGCGCCAGCAGCCAAGATTCGGGGGATCGAGAGACCCAGTACTTC.